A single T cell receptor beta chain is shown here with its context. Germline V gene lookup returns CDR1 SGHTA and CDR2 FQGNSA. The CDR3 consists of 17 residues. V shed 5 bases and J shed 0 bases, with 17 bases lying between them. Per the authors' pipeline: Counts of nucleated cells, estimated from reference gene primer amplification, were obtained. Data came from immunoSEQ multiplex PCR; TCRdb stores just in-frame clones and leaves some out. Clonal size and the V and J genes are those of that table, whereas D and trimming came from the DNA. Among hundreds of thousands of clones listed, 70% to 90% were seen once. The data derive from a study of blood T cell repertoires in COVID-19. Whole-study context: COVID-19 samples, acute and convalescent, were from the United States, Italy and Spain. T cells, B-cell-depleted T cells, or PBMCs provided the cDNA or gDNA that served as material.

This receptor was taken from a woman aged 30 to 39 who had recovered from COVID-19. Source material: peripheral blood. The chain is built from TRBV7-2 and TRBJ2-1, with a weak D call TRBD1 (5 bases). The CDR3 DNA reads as TGTGCCAGCAGCCTAAGGGGTGGGCTTAGCTCCTACAATGAGCAGTTCTTC. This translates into CASSLRGGLSSYNEQFF. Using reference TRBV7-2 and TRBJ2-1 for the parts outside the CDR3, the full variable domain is GAGVSQSPSNKVTEKGKDVELRCDPISGHTALYWYRQSLGQGLEFLIYFQGNSAPDKSGLPSDRFSAERTGGSVSTLTIQRTQQEDSAVYLCASSLRGGLSSYNEQFFGPGTRLTVL.